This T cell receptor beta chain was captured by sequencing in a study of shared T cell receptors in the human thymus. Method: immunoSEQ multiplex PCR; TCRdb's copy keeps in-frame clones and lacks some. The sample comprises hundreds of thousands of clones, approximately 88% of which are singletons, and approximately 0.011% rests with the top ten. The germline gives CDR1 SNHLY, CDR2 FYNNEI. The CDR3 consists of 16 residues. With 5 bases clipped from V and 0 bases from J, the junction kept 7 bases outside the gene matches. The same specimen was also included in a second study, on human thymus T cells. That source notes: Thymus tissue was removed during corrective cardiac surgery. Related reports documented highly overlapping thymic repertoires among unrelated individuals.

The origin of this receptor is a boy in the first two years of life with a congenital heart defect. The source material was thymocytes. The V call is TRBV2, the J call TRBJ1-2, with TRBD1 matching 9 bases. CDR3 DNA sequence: TGTGCCAGCAGTTTTAACAGGGGGCTCGCTAACTATGGCTACACCTTC. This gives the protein CASSFNRGLANYGYTF.